The source of this TCR beta chain is a study of blood T cells in healthy people across ages. CDR1 is SGHTA and CDR2 is FQGNSA in the germline V gene. Trimming stripped 2 bases from V and 0 bases from J, with 13 bases between. There are 16 residues in the CDR3. Then a second PCR, running roughly 7 to 12 cycles, was carried out with a sample-barcoded 5' primer and a J-beta primer mix. A single record per CDR3 protein comes from TCRdb applying MiXCR to the 5' RACE reads. The sample comprises 650,000 to 1,000,000 distinct CDR3 sequences, more than 35% of which are singletons, and 15% to 20% rests with the top ten.

V is TRBV7-2 and J is TRBJ2-5, with D unresolved. Sequencing was carried out using blood. This clonotype originated in a man older than 75 in good health. The CDR3 is CASSLNPRANQETQYF. As DNA, the CDR3 is TGTGCCAGCAGCTTAAACCCCCGGGCTAACCAAGAGACCCAGTACTTC.